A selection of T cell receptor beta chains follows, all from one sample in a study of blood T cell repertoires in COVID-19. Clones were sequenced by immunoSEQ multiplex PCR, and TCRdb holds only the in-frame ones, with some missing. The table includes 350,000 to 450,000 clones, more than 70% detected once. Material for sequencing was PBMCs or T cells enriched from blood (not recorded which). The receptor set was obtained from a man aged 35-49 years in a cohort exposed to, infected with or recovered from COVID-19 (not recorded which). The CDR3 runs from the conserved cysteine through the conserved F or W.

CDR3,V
CASSPYSGTSVYNEQFF,TRBV28
CASSSRIGTGGLSQHF,TRBV6-5
CASSPGTSGYNEQFF,TRBV4-2
CATSALAGLGYTF,TRBV24-1
CASSLDDGGSGQFF,TRBV11-2
CASSLYPLPGSYNEQFF,TRBV11-2
CASSELQAGTGETQYF,TRBV6-1
CASSVKRSSYEQYF,TRBV27
CASSPRTGSKNIQYF,TRBV4-2
CASSMEGSISYEQYF,TRBV19
CASTGSGQKYEQYF,TRBV28
CASSPTGGTNQPQHF,TRBV28
CASSPGLAGVQETQYF,TRBV9
CASSKLVFGEQYF,TRBV7-6
CASREGGNNSPLHF,TRBV7-3
CATSWGTSGEETQYF,TRBV15
CASSQGTSNTGELFF,TRBV18
CASSPVNQPQHF,TRBV5-4
CASSLVTGGMSGYTF,TRBV28
CASSYSAGNSGNTIYF,TRBV6-5
CSVGGHEQFF,TRBV20-1
CASTPTRGQAYEQYF,TRBV10-2
CSASIAGGRSYEQYF,TRBV20-1
CASRQTGVRGYTF,TRBV27
CAISEASGKNTEAFF,TRBV10-3
CAISPGTGGIGDIQYF,TRBV10-3
CASSPNREYTGQPQHF,TRBV27
CASSMGSAGPRGLFF,TRBV19
CASSTISAGLYTQYF,TRBV19
CASSLLDSRRGYTF,TRBV11-2
CASSIRESDTQYF,TRBV7-9
CASSGQGVNTIYF,TRBV28
CASRPGTRGPTDTQYF,TRBV2
CASSSSSYNEQFF,TRBV13
CASSQDPGDWRSYEQYF,TRBV3-1/TRBV3-2
CASSPQGAGTDTQYF,TRBV18
CASSLGGVAGFNEQFF,TRBV28
CASNPRAGITGELFF,TRBV6-5
CASSLGGQGYNEQFF,TRBV5-1
CASLKANTGELFF,TRBV18
CASSIRRDRENGYTF,TRBV2
CASSPGGGYGYTF,TRBV25-1
CASTLALSNQPQHF,TRBV6-5
CASSPPQGLYGYTF,TRBV5-5
CASSLFGQSNSPLHF,TRBV11-2
CASSKPGQGYEQYF,TRBV7-2
CASSKTGGGVGNTIYF,TRBV27
CATSDPRQGDNEQFF,TRBV24-1
CASSLGPTGGYEQFF,TRBV5-1
CASSEATSSDTQYF,TRBV2
CARSPEGVPDNYGYTF,TRBV5-3
CAWRAGRGSHGYTF,TRBV30
CASSVGGTSGNTIYF,TRBV9
CASSQGQGRGGEKLFF,TRBV4-1